The 21 T cell receptor beta chains in this list originate from one sample, sequenced in a study of T cells in tumors after PD-1 blockade. Sequenced by immunoSEQ multiplex PCR; TCRdb stores in-frame clones only, minus some. Of 32,000 or so clones in the sample, around 80% were seen once. The starting material was PBMCs, obtained before anti-PD-1 treatment. Every receptor here comes from a human donor with basal cell carcinoma.

The V gene is TRBV6-4, the J gene TRBJ1-1; 7 positions match TRBD1. Germline V gene lookup returns CDR1 MRHNA and CDR2 SNTAGT. Trimming cost V 6 bases and J 1 base; bases outside gene matches: 5. The CDR3 runs to 14 residues. CDR3 in amino acids: CASRAGQANTEAFF. The CDR3 region has the DNA TGTGCCAGCAGGGCTGGACAGGCGAACACTGAAGCTTTCTTT.

This chain connects TRBV9 to TRBJ2-1; 15 bases agree with TRBD2. This CDR3 spans 16 amino acids. V was clipped by 4 bases and J by 10 bases; unmatched bases: 9. CDR1 and CDR2 from the germline V gene are SGDLS and YYNGEE. The CDR3, as DNA: TGTGCCAGCAGCACACGGACTAGCGGGAGGGCGGGGGAGCAGTTCTTC. Encoded protein: CASSTRTSGRAGEQFF.

CDR3 DNA sequence: TGTGCCTGGAGTTACCGGGACAGGGATCAAGGCTACACCTTC. It encodes CAWSYRDRDQGYTF. The rearrangement joins TRBV30 to TRBJ1-2; 9 bases match TRBD1. Germline loops: CDR1 GTSNPN, CDR2 SVGIG (reference sequence). The CDR3 runs to 14 residues. With V trimmed by 2 bases and J by 8 bases, 9 bases remained unmatched. Full variable domain (rest looked up from reference TRBV30 and TRBJ1-2): SQTIHQWPATLVQPVGSPLSLECTVEGTSNPNLYWYRQAAGRGLQLLFYSVGIGQISSEVPQNLSASRPQDRQFILSSKKLLLSDSGFYLCAWSYRDRDQGYTFGSGTRLTVV.

The chain employs TRBV7-2 and TRBJ2-5; D is possibly TRBD1 (6 bases). Trimming stripped 2 bases from V and 5 bases from J, with 15 bases between. In germline, CDR1 is SGHTA, CDR2 FQGNSA. CDR3 length: 15 amino acids. Here the CDR3 DNA reads TGTGCCAGCAGCTTACAACAGGGTCCTACGGAGACCCAGTACTTC. This encodes CASSLQQGPTETQYF.

The V and J genes are TRBV24-1 and TRBJ1-1; maybe TRBD1 (6 bases). The CDR3 contains 14 residues. Germline CDR1 reads KGHDR; CDR2 reads SFDVKD. V dropped 7 bases and J dropped 6 bases, with 17 bases sitting between them. CDR3 nucleotide sequence: TGTGCCACCAGGGGCACTGGGGGCGCCGCTGAAGCTTTCTTT. Protein: CATRGTGGAAEAFF.

Only a few counts were recorded for this clone. Other DNA sequences from this sample encode an identical CDR3 as well. V usage is TRBV2 and J usage is TRBJ1-2; D call uncertain. The CDR3 runs to 12 residues. In germline, CDR1 is SNHLY, CDR2 FYNNEI. V lost 4 bases to trimming and J lost 4 bases, with 7 bases between them. DNA of the CDR3: TGTGCCAGCAGTGTCGAGGGCTATGGCTACACCTTC. Protein sequence: CASSVEGYGYTF.

The DNA of the CDR3 is TGTGCCAGCGAGCAGCTCGGCACAGATACGCAGTATTTT. This gives the protein CASEQLGTDTQYF. The chain couples TRBV27 to TRBJ2-3, with D unresolved. V gave up 8 bases and J gave up 1 base, with 10 bases separating them. The germline gives CDR1 MNHEY, CDR2 SMNVEV (reference sequence). This CDR3 is built from 13 residues.

In its sample, this clone is medium-sized. The chain joins TRBV5-5 to TRBJ1-1; D is unclear. Germline CDR1 is SGHKS and CDR2 is YYEKEE (reference sequence). The CDR3 extends over 14 amino acids. Trimming took 0 bases from V and 4 from J, leaving 10 bases between them. CDR3 residues: CASSLVARSTEAFF. CDR3 sequence (DNA): TGTGCCAGCAGCTTGGTAGCCAGGAGCACTGAAGCTTTCTTT.

The chain couples TRBV6-6 to TRBJ2-3; 7 bases align to TRBD2. This CDR3 is 16 amino acids long. J lost 0 bases, V lost 2 bases, and 5 bases had no gene match. The germline CDR1 and CDR2 sequences are MNHNY and SVGAGI (reference sequence). The CDR3 here is CASSYGLAASTDTQYF. In nucleotides, the CDR3 is TGTGCCAGCAGTTACGGGCTAGCGGCTAGCACAGATACGCAGTATTTT.

The V and J genes are TRBV12-3 or TRBV12-4 and TRBJ1-5, with D hard to call. With 5 bases removed from V and 7 bases from J, the gap between germline ends came to 12 bases. This CDR3 contains 13 residues. CDR3 amino acids: CASSPGAEQPQHF. The DNA of the CDR3 is TGTGCCAGCAGTCCGGGCGCCGAACAGCCCCAGCATTTT.

The chain has TRBV7-9 and TRBJ2-2; 7 bases agree with TRBD1. The CDR3 sequence is 14 residues long. The germline V gene has CDR1 SEHNR and CDR2 FQNEAQ (reference sequence). The V segment lost 5 bases and the J segment 6 bases; nucleotides outside the gene matches: 6. CDR3 nucleotides: TGTGCCAGCAGCACCGACAGGGAGCCCGGGGAGCTGTTTTTT. Its protein product is CASSTDREPGELFF.

This chain uses TRBV5-1 with TRBJ2-7; D not resolved. V lost 0 bases and J 1 base, leaving 8 bases between the germline ends. This CDR3 is 14 amino acids long. Germline V gene data show CDR1 as SGHRS and CDR2 as YFSETQ. The CDR3 DNA is TGCGCCAGCAGCTTGGAGGTGGCTTCCTACGAGCAGTACTTC. It yields the protein CASSLEVASYEQYF.

Points on this clone: An end of the junction does not agree with germline; a read error may underlie this. This sample also contains other DNA sequences that code for the same CDR3. The chain has TRBV2 and TRBJ2-1; 7 bases are shared with TRBD1. This CDR3 comprises 14 residues. Germline-derived CDR1 and CDR2 are SNHLY and FYNNEI. The CDR3 protein is CASRERLRQGAKFF. CDR3 in DNA: TGCGCCAGCAGAGAACGGTTGAGACAGGGAGCGAAGTTCTTC.

The gene calls are TRBV9 and TRBJ2-3; 12 bases map to TRBD2. CDR1 SGDLS and CDR2 YYNGEE come from the germline V gene. The CDR3 has 15 residues. V was clipped by 4 bases and J by 5 bases; unmatched bases: 5. CDR3: CASSPLAGGVDTQYF. As DNA, the CDR3 is TGTGCCAGCAGCCCCCTAGCGGGAGGGGTAGATACGCAGTATTTT.

The genes are TRBV27 and TRBJ2-7; TRBD2 aligns across 16 bases. CDR1 and CDR2 from the germline V gene are MNHEY and SMNVEV (reference sequence). The CDR3 has 18 amino acids. V lost 5 bases, J lost 2 bases, and 9 bases stayed unmatched. CDR3 region: CASSTLGLAGGSTYEQYF. The CDR3 nucleotides are TGTGCCAGCAGTACTCTGGGACTAGCGGGAGGGTCCACCTACGAGCAGTACTTC.

This clone appeared a single time. The J gene is TRBJ1-6, the V gene TRBV28, with D possibly being TRBD1 (6 bases). Trimming shortened V by 6 bases and J by 10 bases, and 19 bases separated the two germline ends. The germline CDR1 and CDR2 sequences are MDHEN and SYDVKM. CDR3 length equals 15 residues. The CDR3 nucleotides are TGTGCCAGCAGCACCACACCCCAGACAGGATCACCCCTCCACTTT. Protein product: CASSTTPQTGSPLHF. Drawing the rest from reference TRBV28 and TRBJ1-6, the complete variable domain is DVKVTQSSRYLVKRTGEKVFLECVQDMDHENMFWYRQDPGLGLRLIYFSYDVKMKEKGDIPEGYSVSREKKERFSLILESASTNQTSMYLCASSTTPQTGSPLHFGNGTRLTVT.

V and J are TRBV19 and TRBJ1-2, with D uncertain. Germline CDR1 is LNHDA and CDR2 is SQIVND (reference sequence). Trimming stripped 3 bases from V and 7 bases from J, with 9 bases between. This CDR3 is built from 12 residues. The CDR3 sequence: CASSIGALGYTF. The CDR3, as DNA: TGTGCCAGTAGTATCGGAGCCCTTGGCTACACCTTC.

V gene TRBV2 combines with J gene TRBJ1-1; D is uncertain. V shed 6 bases and J shed 1 base, with 9 bases lying between them. Germline assignment: CDR1 SNHLY and CDR2 FYNNEI. The CDR3 has 13 residues. The CDR3 DNA is TGTGCCAGCAGCCGTACAACGAACACTGAAGCTTTCTTT. This codes for CASSRTTNTEAFF. Drawing the rest from reference TRBV2 and TRBJ1-1, the complete variable domain is EPEVTQTPSHQVTQMGQEVILRCVPISNHLYFYWYRQILGQKVEFLVSFYNNEISEKSEIFDDQFSVERPDGSNFTLKIRSTKLEDSAMYFCASSRTTNTEAFFGQGTRLTVV.

This clone was detected a few times. V usage is TRBV2 and J usage is TRBJ1-2; TRBD1 matches 7 bases. This CDR3 has 16 residues. Germline CDR1 and CDR2: SNHLY and FYNNEI. V trimming: 0 bases; J trimming: 2 bases; junction bases outside the gene matches: 6. The CDR3 DNA follows: TGTGCCAGCAGTGAAGCGCTACAGGGGCGAAACTATGGCTACACCTTC. Protein sequence: CASSEALQGRNYGYTF.

This sequence joins TRBV27 and TRBJ2-1, with 9 bases lining up with TRBD1. The CDR3 is 15 amino acids. V was pared by 5 bases and J by 7 bases, with 9 bases of the junction left unmatched. Looked up from germline, CDR1 is MNHEY and CDR2 is SMNVEV (reference sequence). In DNA form, the CDR3 reads TGTGCCAGCAGTACAAGGGACAGGGCAAGTAATGAGCAGTTCTTC. This sequence encodes CASSTRDRASNEQFF.

The J gene is TRBJ2-7, the V gene TRBV29-1; a possible D gene is TRBD2 (7 bases). The germline gives CDR1 SQVTM, CDR2 ANQGSEA. This CDR3 region has 16 residues. The V end lost 7 bases, the J end lost 3 bases, and 25 bases lay between the germline ends. The CDR3 DNA sequence: TGCAGCGCTGTGACCCTCACTGGCGGGGGCTACTACGAGCAGTACTTC. It is translated as CSAVTLTGGGYYEQYF.